The T cell receptor (beta chain) described here comes from a study of T cell changes during pregnancy in multiple sclerosis. Profiling relied on immunoSEQ multiplex PCR, and the TCRdb table lists in-frame clones only, not all of them. The table has about 84,000 clones, approximately 94% seen once. The receptor comes from a female donor with multiple sclerosis, enrolled in a pregnancy study. The input for sequencing was peripheral blood, taken in the third trimester of pregnancy.

CDR3 DNA: TGTGCCAGCAGAGAACAGGGTACCTACACTGAAGCTTTCTTT. Encoded protein: CASREQGTYTEAFF. The V call is TRBV2, the J call TRBJ1-1; D may be TRBD1 (6 bases). The V end was cut by 6 bases, the J end by 3 bases, with 14 bases between. CDR1 and CDR2 from the germline V gene are SNHLY and FYNNEI. This CDR3 is 14 amino acids long.